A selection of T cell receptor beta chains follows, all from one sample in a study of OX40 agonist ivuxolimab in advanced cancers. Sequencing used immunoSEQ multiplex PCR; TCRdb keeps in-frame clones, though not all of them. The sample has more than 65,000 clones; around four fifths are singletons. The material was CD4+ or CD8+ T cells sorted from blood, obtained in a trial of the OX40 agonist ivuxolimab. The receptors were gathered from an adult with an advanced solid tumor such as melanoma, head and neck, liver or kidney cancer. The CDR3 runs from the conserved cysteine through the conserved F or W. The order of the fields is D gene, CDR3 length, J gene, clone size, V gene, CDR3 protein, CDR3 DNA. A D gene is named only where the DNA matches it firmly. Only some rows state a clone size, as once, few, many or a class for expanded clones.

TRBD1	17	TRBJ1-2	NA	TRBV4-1	CASSQEEVGTGHYGYTF	TGCGCCAGCAGCCAAGAGGAGGTTGGGACAGGGCACTATGGCTACACCTTC
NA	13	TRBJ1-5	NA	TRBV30	CAWGQSSNQPQHF	TGTGCCTGGGGACAGTCTAGCAATCAGCCCCAGCATTTT
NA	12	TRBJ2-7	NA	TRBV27	CASSTPPYEQYF	TGTGCCAGCAGTACCCCCCCGTACGAGCAGTACTTC
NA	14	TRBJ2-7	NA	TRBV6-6	CASSLSWSSGEQYF	TGTGCCAGCAGTCTATCATGGTCCTCGGGCGAGCAGTACTTC
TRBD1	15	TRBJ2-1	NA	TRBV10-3	CATYKQGGINNEQFF	TGTGCCACCTATAAACAGGGGGGTATAAACAATGAGCAGTTCTTC
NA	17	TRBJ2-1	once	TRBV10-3	CAISESQGKGVDNEQFF	TGTGCCATCAGTGAGTCGCAGGGTAAAGGAGTGGACAATGAGCAGTTCTTC
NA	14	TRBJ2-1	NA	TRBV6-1	CAGGISWTDNEQFF	TGTGCCGGAGGCATCAGTTGGACAGACAATGAGCAGTTCTTC
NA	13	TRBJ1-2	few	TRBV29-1	CSVGGGEGYGYTF	TGCAGCGTTGGAGGAGGAGAGGGCTATGGCTACACCTTC
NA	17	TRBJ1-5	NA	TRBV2	CASSDAAGGREGQPQHF	TGTGCCAGCAGTGACGCAGCCGGGGGGAGGGAGGGACAGCCCCAGCATTTT
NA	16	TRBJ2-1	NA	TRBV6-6	CASSSPNPSSYNEQFF	TGTGCCAGCAGTTCACCCAATCCGAGCTCCTACAATGAGCAGTTCTTC
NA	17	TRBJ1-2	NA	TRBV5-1	CASSLADNLGPQGGYTF	TGCGCCAGCAGCTTGGCGGACAACCTGGGACCCCAGGGCGGCTACACCTTC
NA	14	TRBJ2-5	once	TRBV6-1	CASTPRRLQETQYF	TGTGCCAGCACCCCTCGGAGGCTACAAGAGACCCAGTACTTC
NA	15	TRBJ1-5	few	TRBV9	CASSVGSQGHQPQHF	TGTGCCAGCAGCGTAGGAAGTCAGGGACATCAGCCCCAGCATTTT
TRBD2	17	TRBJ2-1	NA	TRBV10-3	CAISESKEAGVRNEQFF	TGTGCCATCAGTGAGTCGAAAGAAGCGGGAGTAAGAAATGAGCAGTTCTTC
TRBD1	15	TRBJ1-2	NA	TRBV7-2	CASSLTSGTGNGYTF	TGTGCCAGCAGCTTAACTTCCGGGACAGGGAACGGCTACACCTTC
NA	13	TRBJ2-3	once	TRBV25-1	CASSQGGSDTQYF	TGTGCCAGCAGTCAGGGGGGATCGGATACGCAGTATTTT
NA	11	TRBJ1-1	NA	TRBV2	CASSLNTEAFF	TGTGCCAGCAGTTTGAACACTGAAGCTTTCTTT
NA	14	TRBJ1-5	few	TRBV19	CASSIGDGNQPQHF	TGTGCCAGTAGTATAGGGGACGGAAATCAGCCCCAGCATTTT
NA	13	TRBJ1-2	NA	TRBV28	CASSLQGLWGYTF	TGTGCCAGCAGTTTACAGGGTCTATGGGGCTACACCTTC
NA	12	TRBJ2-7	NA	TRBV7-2	CASSTSGYEQYF	TGTGCCAGCAGCACGTCTGGGTACGAGCAGTACTTC
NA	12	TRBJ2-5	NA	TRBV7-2	CASSLGRETQYF	TGTGCCAGCAGCTTAGGAAGAGAGACCCAGTACTTC
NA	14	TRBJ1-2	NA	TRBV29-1	CSVTLYQGYYGYTF	TGCAGCGTTACCCTCTATCAGGGGTACTATGGCTACACCTTC
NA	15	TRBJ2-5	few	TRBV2	CASSEARQPGETQYF	TGTGCCAGCAGTGAAGCCCGGCAGCCCGGAGAGACCCAGTACTTC
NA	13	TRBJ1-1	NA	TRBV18	CASSPPGRAEAFF	TGTGCCAGCTCACCCCCGGGGAGGGCTGAAGCTTTCTTT
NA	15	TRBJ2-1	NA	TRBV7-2	CASSYQTGINNEQFF	TGTGCCAGCAGCTACCAGACAGGAATTAACAATGAGCAGTTCTTC
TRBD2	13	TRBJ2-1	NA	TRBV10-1	CATGTNSYNEQFF	TGCGCCACAGGGACTAACTCCTACAATGAGCAGTTCTTC
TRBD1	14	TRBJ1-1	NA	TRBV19	CASSWQGASTEAFF	TGTGCCAGTAGTTGGCAGGGGGCGAGCACTGAAGCTTTCTTT
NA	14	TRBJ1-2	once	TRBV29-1	CSVEDLEGIWGYTF	TGCAGCGTTGAAGATCTTGAAGGGATTTGGGGCTACACCTTC
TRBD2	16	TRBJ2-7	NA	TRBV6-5	CASSYPLAGGDYEQYF	TGTGCCAGCAGTTACCCTCTAGCGGGAGGGGACTACGAGCAGTACTTC
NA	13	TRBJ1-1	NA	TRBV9	CASSTRQSTEAFF	TGTGCCAGCAGCACACGACAGTCCACTGAAGCTTTCTTT
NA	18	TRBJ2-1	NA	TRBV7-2	CASSLIWRQSDGYNEQFF	TGTGCCAGCAGCTTAATATGGCGACAAAGCGACGGATACAATGAGCAGTTCTTC
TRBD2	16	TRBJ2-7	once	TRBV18	CASSPTTSGGTYEQYF	TGTGCCAGCTCACCAACGACTAGCGGGGGGACCTACGAGCAGTACTTC
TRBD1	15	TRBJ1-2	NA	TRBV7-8	CASSFGQGVYYGYTF	TGTGCCAGCAGCTTCGGACAGGGCGTTTACTATGGCTACACCTTC
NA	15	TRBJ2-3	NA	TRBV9	CASSVVVGSTDTQYF	TGTGCCAGCAGCGTAGTAGTGGGAAGCACAGATACGCAGTATTTT
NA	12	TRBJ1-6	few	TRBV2	CASRSPLSPLHF	TGTGCCAGCAGGTCCCCACTCTCACCCCTCCACTTT
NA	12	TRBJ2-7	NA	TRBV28	CASSLPLYEQYF	TGTGCCAGCAGTTTACCCCTCTACGAGCAGTACTTC
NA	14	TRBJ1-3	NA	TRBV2	CASSVQGSGNTIYF	TGTGCCAGCAGCGTACAGGGTTCTGGAAACACCATATATTTT
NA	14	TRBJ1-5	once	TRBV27	CASRTSPGVQPQHF	TGTGCCAGCAGAACAAGTCCTGGGGTTCAGCCCCAGCATTTT
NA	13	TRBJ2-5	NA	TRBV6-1	CASSEGGRETQYF	TGTGCCAGCAGTGAAGGGGGTAGGGAGACCCAGTACTTC
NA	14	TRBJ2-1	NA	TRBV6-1	CASSPGTSPNEQFF	TGTGCCAGCAGCCCCGGGACTTCTCCGAATGAGCAGTTCTTC